The 12 T cell receptor beta chains below come from one sample, sequenced in a study of T cell changes during pregnancy in multiple sclerosis (dated by TCRdb to the late 2010s). Library preparation was by the immunoSEQ multiplex PCR assay. TCRdb limited this immuneACCESS table to in-frame rearrangements with V and J called. A share of clones is missing; checked studies link under half to unresolved V genes, and the rest is unexplained. The sample yields about 73,000 clones; around 90% were counted once. 9.5% of the sample goes to the ten largest clones. This specimen consisted of peripheral blood, obtained after pregnancy. The receptors stem from a female donor in good health, enrolled as a control in a pregnancy study.

V gene TRBV7-2 combines with J gene TRBJ2-7; 9 bases are shared with TRBD2. CDR1 is SGHTA and CDR2 is FQGNSA in the germline V gene. The CDR3 spans 17 residues. V was pared by 0 bases and J by 5 bases, with 11 bases of the junction left unmatched. The CDR3 loop reads CASSLAPSGAGDHEQYF. CDR3 bases: TGTGCCAGCAGCTTAGCCCCTAGCGGGGCAGGTGACCACGAGCAGTACTTC.

V gene TRBV7-9 combines with J gene TRBJ2-7; 8 bases map to TRBD1. J gave up 0 bases and V 4 bases, and 5 bases lay outside the gene matches. This CDR3 comprises 15 residues. Per germline, CDR1 SEHNR and CDR2 FQNEAQ (reference sequence). CDR3 bases: TGTGCCAGCAGCTGGGACCAGGGGGCCTCCTACGAGCAGTACTTC. Amino acids: CASSWDQGASYEQYF.

A few counts support this clone. This chain uses TRBV13 with TRBJ1-1, with 7 positions matching TRBD1. CDR3 length: 15 residues. With V trimmed by 3 bases and J by 6 bases, 10 bases remained unmatched. In germline, CDR1 is PRHDT, CDR2 FYEKMQ (reference sequence). CDR3 nucleotide sequence: TGTGCCAGCAGCTTTTACCACCGGACAGGTTCTGAAGCTTTCTTT. It is translated as CASSFYHRTGSEAFF.

The J gene is TRBJ2-7, the V gene TRBV7-2, with TRBD2 matching 7 bases. Germline V lookup: CDR1 SGHTA, CDR2 FQGNSA. Trimming cost V 4 bases and J 5 bases; bases outside gene matches: 11. The CDR3 runs 15 residues. The CDR3 loop reads CASSWPGRGIHEQYF. The CDR3 bases are TGTGCCAGCAGCTGGCCTGGGCGGGGGATTCACGAGCAGTACTTC.

The chain combines TRBV6-5 with TRBJ1-1; TRBD1 aligns across 9 bases. CDR1 and CDR2 (germline): MNHEY, SVGAGI. This CDR3 region has 13 residues. The V gene end was trimmed by 6 bases and the J gene end by 6 bases; junction bases not matched to a gene: 5. The chain's CDR3 is CASSRTGGSEAFF. CDR3 nucleotides: TGTGCCAGCAGCCGAACAGGGGGCTCTGAAGCTTTCTTT.

The V and J genes are TRBV19 and TRBJ1-1, with a weak D call TRBD1 (5 bases). Germline V lookup: CDR1 LNHDA, CDR2 SQIVND (reference sequence). The CDR3 is 15 residues long. Trimming cost V 3 bases and J 4 bases, with 15 bases left between them. Here the CDR3 reads CASSIWGGAGTEAFF. CDR3 nucleotides: TGTGCCAGTAGTATCTGGGGGGGAGCGGGCACTGAAGCTTTCTTT.

Notes on this clone: Mismatch with germline at one junction end may stem from a read error. V gene TRBV7-2 combines with J gene TRBJ2-7, with 8 bases that match TRBD2. The germline gives CDR1 SGHTA, CDR2 FQGNSA. CDR3 length equals 15 residues. CDR3 in amino acids: CASSLRGLAGQPPRF. The DNA for the CDR3 is TGTGCCAGCAGCTTAAGGGGTCTAGCGGGTCAACCCCCCCGCTTC. Looking up the rest from reference TRBV7-2 and TRBJ2-7 gives the full variable domain: GAGVSQSPSNKVTEKGKDVELRCDPISGHTALYWYRQSLGQGLEFLIYFQGNSAPDKSGLPSDRFSAERTGGSVSTLTIQRTQQEDSAVYLCASSLRGLAGQPPRFGPGTRLTVT.

The chain couples TRBV10-3 to TRBJ1-5; 7 bases match TRBD1. The CDR3 is 15 residues long. V lost 2 bases, J lost 5 bases, and 6 bases stayed unmatched. Germline V gene lookup returns CDR1 ENHRY and CDR2 SYGVKD. This CDR3 is CAISEGGTEHQPQHF. Written as DNA, the CDR3 is TGTGCCATCAGTGAGGGGGGGACAGAACATCAGCCCCAGCATTTT.

DNA for the CDR3: TGTGCCAGCAGCTTGGCCGAACATCTCTATGGCTACACCTTC. Protein: CASSLAEHLYGYTF. The chain is built from TRBV5-8 and TRBJ1-2, with D unresolved. Trimming removed 0 bases from V and 4 bases from J, with 10 bases in between. CDR3 length: 14 amino acids. Germline assignment: CDR1 SGHTS and CDR2 YDEGEE.

J is TRBJ1-5 and V is TRBV5-8, with 8 bases that match TRBD1. This CDR3 has 17 residues. Germline V gene sequence: CDR1 SGHTS, CDR2 YDEGEE. With 4 bases clipped from V and 1 base from J, the junction kept 10 bases outside the gene matches. The CDR3 region has the DNA TGTGCCAGCAGCCTCAACCAGGGGGCCCAAAGCAATCAGCCCCAGCATTTT. Amino acids: CASSLNQGAQSNQPQHF.

This clone showed up just a few times. The chain carries TRBV19 and TRBJ2-3, with a weak D call TRBD2 (6 bases). Trimming took off 6 bases at V and 9 bases at J, with 19 bases between the two ends. The CDR3 runs to 14 residues. Germline lookup yields CDR1 LNHDA and CDR2 SQIVND (reference sequence). The CDR3 coding sequence is TGTGCCAGTAGGGGGACCGGGGGAGAACTCACGCAGTATTTT. Protein: CASRGTGGELTQYF.

The rearrangement joins TRBV18 to TRBJ2-7; D gene ambiguous. Germline CDR1 is KGHSH and CDR2 is LQKENI. The V end was cut by 2 bases, the J end by 0 bases, with 8 bases between. The CDR3 loop spans 14 amino acids. The CDR3 spells CASSPTTNSYEQYF. The CDR3 DNA follows: TGTGCCAGCTCACCAACGACAAACTCCTACGAGCAGTACTTC.